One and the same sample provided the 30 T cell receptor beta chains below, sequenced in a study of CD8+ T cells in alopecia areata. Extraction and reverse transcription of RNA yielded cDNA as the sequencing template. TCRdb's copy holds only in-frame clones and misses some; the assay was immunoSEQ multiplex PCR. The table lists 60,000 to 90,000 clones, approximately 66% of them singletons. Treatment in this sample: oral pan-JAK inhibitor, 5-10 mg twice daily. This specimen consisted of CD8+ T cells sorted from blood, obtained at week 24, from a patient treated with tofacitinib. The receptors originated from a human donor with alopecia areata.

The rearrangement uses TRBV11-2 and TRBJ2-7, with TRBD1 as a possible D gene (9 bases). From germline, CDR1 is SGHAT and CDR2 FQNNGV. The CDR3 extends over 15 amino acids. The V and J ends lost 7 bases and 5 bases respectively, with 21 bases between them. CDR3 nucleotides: TGTGCCAGCACCGCCCTTAGCGGGACAGGGAACGAGCAGTACTTC. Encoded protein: CASTALSGTGNEQYF.

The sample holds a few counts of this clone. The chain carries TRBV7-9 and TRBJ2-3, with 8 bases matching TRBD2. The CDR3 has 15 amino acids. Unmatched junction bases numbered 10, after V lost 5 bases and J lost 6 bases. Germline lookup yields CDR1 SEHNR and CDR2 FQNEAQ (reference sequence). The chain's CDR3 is CASSDGRVFMDTQYF. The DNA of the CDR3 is TGTGCCAGCAGCGACGGGAGGGTGTTTATGGATACGCAGTATTTT.

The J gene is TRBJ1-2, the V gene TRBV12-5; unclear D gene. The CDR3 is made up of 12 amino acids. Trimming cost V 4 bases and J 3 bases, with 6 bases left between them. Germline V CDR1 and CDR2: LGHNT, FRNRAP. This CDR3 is CASGSGDYGYTF. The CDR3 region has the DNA TGTGCTAGTGGTTCAGGAGACTATGGCTACACCTTC.

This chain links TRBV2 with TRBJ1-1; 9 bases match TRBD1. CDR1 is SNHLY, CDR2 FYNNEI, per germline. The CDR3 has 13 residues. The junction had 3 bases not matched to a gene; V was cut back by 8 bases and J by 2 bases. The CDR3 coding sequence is TGTGCCAGCGGGACAGGGAGAAACACTGAAGCTTTCTTT. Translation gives CASGTGRNTEAFF. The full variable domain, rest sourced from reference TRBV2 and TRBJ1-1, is EPEVTQTPSHQVTQMGQEVILRCVPISNHLYFYWYRQILGQKVEFLVSFYNNEISEKSEIFDDQFSVERPDGSNFTLKIRSTKLEDSAMYFCASGTGRNTEAFFGQGTRLTVV.

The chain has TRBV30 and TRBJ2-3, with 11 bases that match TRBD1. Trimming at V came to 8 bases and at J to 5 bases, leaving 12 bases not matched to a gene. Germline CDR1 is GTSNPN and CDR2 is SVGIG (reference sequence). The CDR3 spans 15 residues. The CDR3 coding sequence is TGTGCCAGGACAGGGGGCGGACTTCGGGTAGATACGCAGTATTTT. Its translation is CARTGGGLRVDTQYF.

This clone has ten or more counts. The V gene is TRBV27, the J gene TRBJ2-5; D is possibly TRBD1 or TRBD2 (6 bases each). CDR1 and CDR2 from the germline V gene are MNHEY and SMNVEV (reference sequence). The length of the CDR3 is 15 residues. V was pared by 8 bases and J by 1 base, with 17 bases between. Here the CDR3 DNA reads TGTGCCAGCGGACCCGAAGGGGGGCCCCAAGAGACCCAGTACTTC. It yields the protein CASGPEGGPQETQYF.

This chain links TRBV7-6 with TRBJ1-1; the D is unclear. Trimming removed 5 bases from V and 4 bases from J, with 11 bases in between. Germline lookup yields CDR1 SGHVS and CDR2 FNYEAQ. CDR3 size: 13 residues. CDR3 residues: CASSPQEGTEAFF. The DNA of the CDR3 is TGTGCCAGCAGCCCCCAGGAAGGCACTGAAGCTTTCTTT.

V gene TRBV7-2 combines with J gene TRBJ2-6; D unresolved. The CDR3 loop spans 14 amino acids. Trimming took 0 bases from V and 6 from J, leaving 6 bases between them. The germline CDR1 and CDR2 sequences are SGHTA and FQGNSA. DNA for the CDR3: TGTGCCAGCAGCTTAGCGGGAATGGCCAACGTCCTGACTTTC. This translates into CASSLAGMANVLTF.

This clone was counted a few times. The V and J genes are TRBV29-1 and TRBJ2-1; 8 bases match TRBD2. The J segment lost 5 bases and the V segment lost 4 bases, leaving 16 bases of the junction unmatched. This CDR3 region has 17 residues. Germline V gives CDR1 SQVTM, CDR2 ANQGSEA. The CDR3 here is CSVGGLVRELRNNEQFF. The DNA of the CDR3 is TGCAGCGTTGGGGGACTAGTTCGGGAGCTGAGGAACAATGAGCAGTTCTTC.

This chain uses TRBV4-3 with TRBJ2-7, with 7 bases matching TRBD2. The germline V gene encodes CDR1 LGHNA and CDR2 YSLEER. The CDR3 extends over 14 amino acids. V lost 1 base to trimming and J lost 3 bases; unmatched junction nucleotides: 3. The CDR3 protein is CASSQGSSGYEQYF. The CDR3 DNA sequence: TGCGCCAGCAGCCAAGGGTCTAGCGGCTACGAGCAGTACTTC.

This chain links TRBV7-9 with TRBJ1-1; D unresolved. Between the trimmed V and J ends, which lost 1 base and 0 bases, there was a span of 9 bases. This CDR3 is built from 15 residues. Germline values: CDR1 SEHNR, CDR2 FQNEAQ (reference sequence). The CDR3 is CASSLGVVMNTEAFF. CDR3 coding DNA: TGTGCCAGCAGCTTAGGCGTGGTGATGAACACTGAAGCTTTCTTT.

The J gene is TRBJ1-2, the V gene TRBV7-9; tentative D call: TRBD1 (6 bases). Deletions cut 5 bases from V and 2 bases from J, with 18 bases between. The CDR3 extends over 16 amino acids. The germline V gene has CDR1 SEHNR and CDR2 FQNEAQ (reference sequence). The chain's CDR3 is CASSLLRTEGNYGYTF. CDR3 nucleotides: TGTGCCAGCAGCCTCCTCCGGACAGAGGGAAACTATGGCTACACCTTC.

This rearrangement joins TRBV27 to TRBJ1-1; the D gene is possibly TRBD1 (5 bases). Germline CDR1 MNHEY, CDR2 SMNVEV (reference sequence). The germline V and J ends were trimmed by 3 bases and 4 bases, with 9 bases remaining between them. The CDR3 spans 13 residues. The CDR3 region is CASSFGGSTEAFF. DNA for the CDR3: TGTGCCAGCAGTTTCGGGGGAAGCACTGAAGCTTTCTTT.

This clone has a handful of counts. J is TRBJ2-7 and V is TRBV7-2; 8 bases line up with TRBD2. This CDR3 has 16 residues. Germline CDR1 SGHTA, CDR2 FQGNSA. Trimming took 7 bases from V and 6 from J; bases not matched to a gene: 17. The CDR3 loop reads CASTRPLSTSGGEQYF. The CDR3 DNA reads TGTGCCAGCACCCGTCCGCTAAGCACCAGCGGGGGCGAGCAGTACTTC.

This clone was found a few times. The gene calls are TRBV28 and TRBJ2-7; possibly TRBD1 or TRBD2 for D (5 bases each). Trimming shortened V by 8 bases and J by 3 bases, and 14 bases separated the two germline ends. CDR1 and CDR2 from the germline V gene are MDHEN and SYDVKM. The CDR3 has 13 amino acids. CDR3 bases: TGTGCCAGCCCGGGACCCGATGGCTACGAGCAGTACTTC. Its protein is CASPGPDGYEQYF.

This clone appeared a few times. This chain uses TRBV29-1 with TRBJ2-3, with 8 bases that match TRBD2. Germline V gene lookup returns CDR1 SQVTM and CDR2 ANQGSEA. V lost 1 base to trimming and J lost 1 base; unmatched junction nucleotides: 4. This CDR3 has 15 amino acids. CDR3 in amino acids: CSVEVSGDGTDTQYF. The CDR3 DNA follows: TGCAGCGTTGAAGTTAGCGGGGACGGCACAGATACGCAGTATTTT.

The CDR3 sequence: CASSQDYNRGIPGANVLTF. Here the CDR3 DNA reads TGCGCCAGCAGCCAAGATTATAACAGGGGGATCCCTGGGGCCAACGTCCTGACTTTC. The chain recombines TRBV4-3 with TRBJ2-6; 8 positions match TRBD1. CDR3 size: 19 residues. V dropped 0 bases and J dropped 2; count of bases not matched to a gene: 9. In germline, CDR1 is LGHNA, CDR2 YSLEER.

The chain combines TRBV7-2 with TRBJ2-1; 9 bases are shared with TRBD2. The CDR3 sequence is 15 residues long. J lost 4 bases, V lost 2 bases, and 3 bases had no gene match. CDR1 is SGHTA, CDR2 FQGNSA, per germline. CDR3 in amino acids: CASSLSSGGYNEQFF. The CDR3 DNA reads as TGTGCCAGCAGCTTATCAAGCGGGGGGTACAATGAGCAGTTCTTC.

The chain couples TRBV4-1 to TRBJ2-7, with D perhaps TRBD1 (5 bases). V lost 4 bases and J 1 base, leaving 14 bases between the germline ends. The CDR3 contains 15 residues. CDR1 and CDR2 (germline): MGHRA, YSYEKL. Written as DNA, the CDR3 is TGCGCCAGCAGCCTACAGGCAGACGGGTCCTACGAGCAGTACTTC. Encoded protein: CASSLQADGSYEQYF.

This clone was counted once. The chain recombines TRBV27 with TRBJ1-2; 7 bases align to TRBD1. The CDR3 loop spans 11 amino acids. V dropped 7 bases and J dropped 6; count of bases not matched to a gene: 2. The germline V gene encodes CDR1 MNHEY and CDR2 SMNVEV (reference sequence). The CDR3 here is CASKGGNGYTF. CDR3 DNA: TGTGCCAGCAAAGGGGGCAATGGCTACACCTTC.

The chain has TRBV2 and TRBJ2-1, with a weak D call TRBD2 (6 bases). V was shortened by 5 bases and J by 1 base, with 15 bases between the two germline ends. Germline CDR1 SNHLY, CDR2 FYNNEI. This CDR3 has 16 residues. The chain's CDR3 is CASSSPIAVSYNEQFF. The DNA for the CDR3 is TGTGCCAGCAGTAGCCCGATAGCGGTATCCTACAATGAGCAGTTCTTC.

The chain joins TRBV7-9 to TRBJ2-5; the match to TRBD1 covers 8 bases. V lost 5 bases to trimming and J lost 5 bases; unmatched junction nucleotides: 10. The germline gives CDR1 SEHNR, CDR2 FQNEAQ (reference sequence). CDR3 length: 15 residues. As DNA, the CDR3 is TGTGCCAGCAGCGAGGTCCAGGGGGCAAGTGAGACCCAGTACTTC. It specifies CASSEVQGASETQYF.

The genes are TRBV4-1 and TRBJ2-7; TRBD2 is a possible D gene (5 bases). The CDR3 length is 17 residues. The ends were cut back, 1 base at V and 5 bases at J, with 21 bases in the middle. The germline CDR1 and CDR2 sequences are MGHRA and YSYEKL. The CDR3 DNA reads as TGCGCCAGCAGCCAAGTTCTTGGCGCTGGGCCACTAGACGAGCAGTACTTC. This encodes CASSQVLGAGPLDEQYF.

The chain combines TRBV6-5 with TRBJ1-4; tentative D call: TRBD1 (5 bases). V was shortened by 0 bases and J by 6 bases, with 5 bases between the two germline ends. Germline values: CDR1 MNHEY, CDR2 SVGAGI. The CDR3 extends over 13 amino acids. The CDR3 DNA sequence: TGTGCCAGCAGTTACTCGACAGATGAAAAACTGTTTTTT. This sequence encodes CASSYSTDEKLFF.

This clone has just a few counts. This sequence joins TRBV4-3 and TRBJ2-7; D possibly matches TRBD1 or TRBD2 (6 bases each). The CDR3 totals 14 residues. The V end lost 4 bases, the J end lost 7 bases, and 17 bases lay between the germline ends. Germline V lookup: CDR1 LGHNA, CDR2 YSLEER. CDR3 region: CASSRTWGAGEQYF. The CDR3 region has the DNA TGCGCCAGCAGCCGAACGTGGGGGGCAGGTGAGCAGTACTTC.

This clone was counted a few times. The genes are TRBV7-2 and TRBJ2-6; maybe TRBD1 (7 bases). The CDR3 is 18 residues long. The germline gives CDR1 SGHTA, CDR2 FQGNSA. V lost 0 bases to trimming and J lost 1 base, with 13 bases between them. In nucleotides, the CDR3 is TGTGCCAGCAGCTTAGCTGGCAGGGGGGAGTCTGGGGCCAACGTCCTGACTTTC. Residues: CASSLAGRGESGANVLTF.

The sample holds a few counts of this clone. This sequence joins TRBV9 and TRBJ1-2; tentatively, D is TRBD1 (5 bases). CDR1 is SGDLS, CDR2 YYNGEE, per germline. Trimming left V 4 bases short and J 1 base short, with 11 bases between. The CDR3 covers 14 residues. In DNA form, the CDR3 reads TGTGCCAGCAGCTGGGGCGACAGTAACTATGGCTACACCTTC. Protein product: CASSWGDSNYGYTF.

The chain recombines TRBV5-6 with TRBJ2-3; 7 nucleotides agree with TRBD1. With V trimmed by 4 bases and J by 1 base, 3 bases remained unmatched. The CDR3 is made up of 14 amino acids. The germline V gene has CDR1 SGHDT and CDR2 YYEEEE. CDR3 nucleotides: TGTGCCAGCAGCGTGACAGGGCGCACAGATACGCAGTATTTT. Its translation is CASSVTGRTDTQYF.

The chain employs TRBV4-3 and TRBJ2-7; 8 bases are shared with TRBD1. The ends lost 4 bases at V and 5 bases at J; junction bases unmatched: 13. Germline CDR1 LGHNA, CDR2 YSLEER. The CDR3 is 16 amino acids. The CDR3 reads CASSPGNWDRSDEQYF. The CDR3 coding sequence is TGCGCCAGCAGCCCAGGGAATTGGGACAGGAGTGACGAGCAGTACTTC.

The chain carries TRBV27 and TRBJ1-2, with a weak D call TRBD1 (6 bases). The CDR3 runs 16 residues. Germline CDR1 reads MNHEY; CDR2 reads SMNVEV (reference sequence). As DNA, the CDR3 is TGTGCGACCTATGGAGGCAGGGGTGGCTTTGGATATGGCTACACCTTC. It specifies CATYGGRGGFGYGYTF.